This TCR beta chain was recovered during a study of T-cell memory formation after mild COVID-19. In this sample, this clonotype turned up a few times. Its antigen is not identified. 5'RACE with constant-segment primers built TCRalpha and TCRbeta cDNA libraries with UMIs. From the 5' RACE reads, TCRdb called clonotypes with MiXCR, one entry per CDR3 protein. The table records just over 350,000 distinct CDR3 sequences, 13% to 15% of them present only once. The study's findings and limits: Pre-infection memory carried some responding clones, suggesting that cross-reactive memory joined.

The receptor was isolated from a man aged 18 to 29 who had mild COVID-19 (a few samples of this study predate the infection). Cell type and time point are not known. Sequenced material: PBMCs or a T cell subset sorted from them (not recorded which).

The CDR3: CASSRSLLAASYEQYF. The DNA of the CDR3 is TGCGCCAGCAGCCGTAGCTTGCTAGCGGCCTCCTACGAGCAGTACTTC. The genes are TRBV5-1 and TRBJ2-7; 7 nucleotides agree with TRBD2. The length of the CDR3 is 16 residues. The J segment lost 0 bases and the V segment lost 4 bases, leaving 10 bases of the junction unmatched. CDR1 SGHRS and CDR2 YFSETQ come from the germline V gene.